This T cell receptor (beta chain) was profiled in a study of identical twins. Template switching supplied a universal primer site; unique molecular identifiers were carried on the cDNA. TCRdb re-called the 5' RACE reads through MiXCR, storing one row per CDR3 protein. Counted here are more than 1.5 million distinct CDR3 sequences, 32% occurring once; the ten biggest clones make up 0.25% to 0.3%. Study findings and constraints: Modelling approaches yielded underestimates of out-of-frame TCR alpha sharing between monozygotic twins. Excess sharing between twins was weaker in beta out-of-frame sequences. Excess low generation probability was seen in twin-shared out-of-frame alpha sequences.

Germline-derived CDR1 and CDR2 are ENHRY and SYGVKD. J gave up 6 bases and V 4 bases, and 4 bases lay outside the gene matches. The CDR3 contains 13 residues. There are a few counts of this clonotype. Antigen specificity is unknown. Sequenced material: cord blood. The J gene is TRBJ2-7, the V gene TRBV10-3; 9 bases are shared with TRBD1. The clonotype comes from a newborn girl in good health. CDR3 in amino acids: CAISGTGVGEQYF. The CDR3 DNA follows: TGTGCCATCAGTGGGACAGGGGTTGGCGAGCAGTACTTC.